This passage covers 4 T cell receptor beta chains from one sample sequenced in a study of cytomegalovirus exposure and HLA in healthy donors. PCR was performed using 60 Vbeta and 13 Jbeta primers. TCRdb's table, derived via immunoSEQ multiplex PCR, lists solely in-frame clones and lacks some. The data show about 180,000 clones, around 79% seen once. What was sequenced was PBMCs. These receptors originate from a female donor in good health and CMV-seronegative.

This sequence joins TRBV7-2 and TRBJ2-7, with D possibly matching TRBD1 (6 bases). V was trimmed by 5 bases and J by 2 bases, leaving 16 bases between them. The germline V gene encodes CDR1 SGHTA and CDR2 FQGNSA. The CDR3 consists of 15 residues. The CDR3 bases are TGTGCCAGCAGCCCCTACGGGACACAAGCCTACGAGCAGTACTTC. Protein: CASSPYGTQAYEQYF.

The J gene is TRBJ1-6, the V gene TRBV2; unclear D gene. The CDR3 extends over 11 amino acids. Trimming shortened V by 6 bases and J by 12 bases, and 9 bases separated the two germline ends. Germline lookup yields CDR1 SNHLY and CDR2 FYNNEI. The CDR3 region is CASSYSGPLHF. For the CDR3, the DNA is TGTGCCAGCAGCTATAGTGGACCCCTCCACTTT.

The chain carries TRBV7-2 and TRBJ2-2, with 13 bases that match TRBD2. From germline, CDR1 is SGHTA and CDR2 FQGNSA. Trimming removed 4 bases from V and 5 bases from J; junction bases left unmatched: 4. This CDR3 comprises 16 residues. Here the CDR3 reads CASSSGLAGYTGELFF. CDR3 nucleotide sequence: TGTGCCAGCAGCTCGGGACTAGCGGGGTATACCGGGGAGCTGTTTTTT. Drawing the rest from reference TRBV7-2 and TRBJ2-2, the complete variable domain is GAGVSQSPSNKVTEKGKDVELRCDPISGHTALYWYRQSLGQGLEFLIYFQGNSAPDKSGLPSDRFSAERTGGSVSTLTIQRTQQEDSAVYLCASSSGLAGYTGELFFGEGSRLTVL.

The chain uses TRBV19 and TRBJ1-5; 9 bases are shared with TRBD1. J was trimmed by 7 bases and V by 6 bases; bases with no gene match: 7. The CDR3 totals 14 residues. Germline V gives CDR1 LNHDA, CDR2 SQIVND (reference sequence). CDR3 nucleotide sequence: TGTGCCAGTAGCCAACAGGGGGCCGGGCAGCCCCAGCATTTT. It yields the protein CASSQQGAGQPQHF.